Presented here are 28 T cell receptor beta chains from one specimen sequenced in a study of cytomegalovirus exposure and HLA in healthy donors. The study ran its PCR with 60 Vbeta and 13 Jbeta primers. Clones were read by immunoSEQ multiplex PCR, and TCRdb kept only the in-frame ones, dropping some. The table records tens of thousands of clones, under 80% of them present only once. The sample was PBMCs. The receptors originated from a male donor in good health and CMV-seropositive.

A note on this clone: One end of the junction varies from germline; a read error may be responsible. The rearrangement links TRBV7-9 to TRBJ2-7; 9 bases map to TRBD1. The CDR3 totals 15 residues. CDR1 and CDR2 (germline): SEHNR, FQNEAQ (reference sequence). The CDR3 region has the DNA TGTGCCAGCAGCTCACCGGGACAGGGAGTCTACGGGCAGTACTTC. Translated: CASSSPGQGVYGQYF.

This sequence joins TRBV12-5 and TRBJ1-4; 8 bases are a match to TRBD1. The V segment lost 0 bases and the J segment 8 bases; nucleotides outside the gene matches: 2. CDR1 and CDR2 (germline): LGHNT, FRNRAP. The CDR3 extends over 14 amino acids. The CDR3 DNA reads as TGTGCTAGTGGTTTGGTGGACAGGGTGGAAAAACTGTTTTTT. This gives the protein CASGLVDRVEKLFF. The whole variable domain, filled in from reference TRBV12-5 and TRBJ1-4, reads DARVTQTPRHKVTEMGQEVTMRCQPILGHNTVFWYRQTMMQGLELLAYFRNRAPLDDSGMPKDRFSAEMPDATLATLKIQPSEPRDSAVYFCASGLVDRVEKLFFGSGTQLSVL.

This chain connects TRBV7-2 to TRBJ2-7; TRBD2 matches at 10 bases. CDR1 is SGHTA, CDR2 FQGNSA, per germline. This CDR3 has 16 residues. Losses at the gene ends were 5 bases for V and 2 bases for J; bases not matched to a gene: 9. The CDR3 sequence is CASSKLAGSFTYEQYF. The CDR3 region has the DNA TGTGCCAGCAGCAAACTAGCGGGGTCCTTTACCTACGAGCAGTACTTC.

The rearrangement joins TRBV30 to TRBJ2-3; TRBD2 matches at 10 bases. The CDR3 loop spans 19 amino acids. The trim removed 3 bases at V and 5 bases at J, leaving 20 bases unmatched. From germline, CDR1 is GTSNPN and CDR2 SVGIG (reference sequence). This CDR3 reads CAWSSAGGAAGGPLDTQYF. The CDR3, as DNA: TGTGCCTGGAGCTCCGCCGGAGGGGCAGCGGGAGGGCCGTTAGATACGCAGTATTTT. Full variable domain (outside the CDR3, taken from reference TRBV30 and TRBJ2-3): SQTIHQWPATLVQPVGSPLSLECTVEGTSNPNLYWYRQAAGRGLQLLFYSVGIGQISSEVPQNLSASRPQDRQFILSSKKLLLSDSGFYLCAWSSAGGAAGGPLDTQYFGPGTRLTVL.

This clone came up a few times. V is TRBV6-4 and J is TRBJ2-2; D gene uncertain. Germline V lookup: CDR1 MRHNA, CDR2 SNTAGT. The CDR3 is 14 amino acids. Trimming shortened V by 5 bases and J by 4 bases, and 11 bases separated the two germline ends. This CDR3 is CASSTAASTGELFF. CDR3 DNA: TGTGCCAGCAGTACTGCGGCTTCCACCGGGGAGCTGTTTTTT.

The V gene is TRBV7-2, the J gene TRBJ1-5; 9 nucleotides line up with TRBD1. J lost 5 bases, V lost 3 bases, and 5 bases had no gene match. CDR3 length: 15 amino acids. Germline values: CDR1 SGHTA, CDR2 FQGNSA. The CDR3 DNA is TGTGCCAGCAGCTTGCGACAGGGGGATTATCAGCCCCAGCATTTT. This translates into CASSLRQGDYQPQHF.

This clone has a single count. This CDR3 reads CARSSRLLAGVLNEQFF. DNA of the CDR3: TGTGCCAGAAGCTCACGACTACTAGCGGGAGTATTGAATGAGCAGTTCTTC. The chain couples TRBV5-3 to TRBJ2-1; 11 nucleotides align to TRBD2. TRBV5-3 belongs to the ORF category, with a function that is uncertain. The CDR3 runs 17 residues. V was clipped by 3 bases and J by 7 bases; unmatched bases: 12.

The gene calls are TRBV5-6 and TRBJ2-7; D ambiguous. V was pared by 6 bases and J by 3 bases, with 16 bases between. The CDR3 is 14 amino acids. Germline V CDR1 and CDR2: SGHDT, YYEEEE. The CDR3 DNA sequence: TGTGCCAGCACCCCTAGTCTCGTCAACTACGAGCAGTACTTC. It translates to CASTPSLVNYEQYF. The variable domain in full, completed from reference TRBV5-6 and TRBJ2-7, reads DAGVTQSPTHLIKTRGQQVTLRCSPKSGHDTVSWYQQALGQGPQFIFQYYEEEERQRGNFPDRFSGHQFPNYSSELNVNALLLGDSALYLCASTPSLVNYEQYFGPGTRLTVT.

This sequence joins TRBV4-1 and TRBJ2-7; tentative D call: TRBD1 (6 bases). V was cut by 3 bases and J by 4 bases, with 16 bases left in between. Germline CDR1 is MGHRA and CDR2 is YSYEKL. The CDR3 loop spans 15 amino acids. This chain's CDR3 is CASSQIGGSGYEQYF. Written as DNA, the CDR3 is TGCGCCAGCAGCCAGATAGGGGGAAGTGGGTACGAGCAGTACTTC.

The chain links TRBV5-1 to TRBJ2-5; no definite D call. Germline CDR1 is SGHRS and CDR2 is YFSETQ. Trimming shortened V by 2 bases and J by 1 base, and 6 bases separated the two germline ends. The CDR3 has 13 residues. The CDR3 protein is CASSFRFQETQYF. The CDR3 nucleotides read TGCGCCAGCAGCTTTAGATTCCAAGAGACCCAGTACTTC.

This chain joins TRBV6-6 and TRBJ1-3; tentative D call: TRBD1 (6 bases). V dropped 2 bases and J dropped 3 bases, with 11 bases sitting between them. The length of the CDR3 is 15 residues. Germline V gives CDR1 MNHNY, CDR2 SVGAGI (reference sequence). The CDR3 protein is CASSYQTGFGNTIYF. The CDR3 bases are TGTGCCAGCAGTTACCAAACAGGGTTTGGAAACACCATATATTTT.

This chain connects TRBV10-3 to TRBJ1-5; 7 bases are shared with TRBD1. CDR1 and CDR2 from the germline V gene are ENHRY and SYGVKD. Trimming took 4 bases from V and 7 from J; bases not matched to a gene: 10. This CDR3 comprises 15 residues. The DNA for the CDR3 is TGTGCCATCAGTGGTTCCGGACAGGCGGACCAGCCCCAGCATTTT. Translating gives CAISGSGQADQPQHF.

The chain carries TRBV7-2 and TRBJ1-2; the match to TRBD1 covers 9 bases. Germline V lookup: CDR1 SGHTA, CDR2 FQGNSA. V lost 3 bases, J lost 2 bases, and 1 base stayed unmatched. The CDR3 consists of 14 residues. This CDR3 reads CASSFGQGNYGYTF. The CDR3 nucleotides read TGTGCCAGCAGCTTCGGACAGGGGAACTATGGCTACACCTTC.

The genes are TRBV6-5 and TRBJ2-1, with 13 bases fitting TRBD2. This CDR3 contains 16 residues. Germline values: CDR1 MNHEY, CDR2 SVGAGI. Losses at the gene ends were 4 bases for V and 6 bases for J; bases not matched to a gene: 6. CDR3 coding DNA: TGTGCCAGCAGTTTTTCCCGGACTAGCGGGGGCAATGAGCAGTTCTTC. Translating it yields CASSFSRTSGGNEQFF.

This clone appeared once. The chain has TRBV29-1 and TRBJ1-3; D is perhaps TRBD1 (5 bases). Germline V lookup: CDR1 SQVTM, CDR2 ANQGSEA. This CDR3 is 13 amino acids long. The V end lost 5 bases, the J end lost 8 bases, and 16 bases lay between the germline ends. The CDR3 nucleotides read TGCAGCGTTACATTCCCGACGGGGGACACCATATATTTT. This translates into CSVTFPTGDTIYF.

Notes on this clone: The identical CDR3 is also encoded by other nucleotide sequences in the sample. The chain links TRBV4-2 to TRBJ2-5; 7 nucleotides agree with TRBD2. Trimming at V came to 0 bases and at J to 5 bases, leaving 15 bases not matched to a gene. The CDR3 totals 18 residues. The germline V gene has CDR1 LGHNA and CDR2 YNFKEQ. CDR3 sequence reads: CASSQESTRAGAGETQYF. CDR3 nucleotide sequence: TGTGCCAGCAGCCAAGAATCAACCCGGGCGGGAGCTGGTGAGACCCAGTACTTC.

The chain uses TRBV10-2 and TRBJ2-2, with 9 bases that match TRBD2. J lost 4 bases, V lost 2 bases, and 5 bases had no gene match. CDR1 is WSHSY and CDR2 is SAAADI in the germline V gene. This CDR3 has 16 amino acids. The chain's CDR3 is CASSEGLAGVTGELFF. CDR3 DNA sequence: TGCGCCAGCAGTGAGGGCTTAGCGGGGGTCACCGGGGAGCTGTTTTTT.

The chain is built from TRBV28 and TRBJ1-1, with D tentatively TRBD1 (5 bases). The CDR3 is 10 residues long. Germline assignment: CDR1 MDHEN and CDR2 SYDVKM. The V gene lost 4 bases and the J gene lost 9 bases, with 6 bases spanning the gap. DNA of the CDR3: TGTGCCAGCAGTTACAGGCAAGCTTTCTTT. Its translation is CASSYRQAFF.

The chain links TRBV29-1 to TRBJ2-2; D unclear. The CDR3 loop spans 13 amino acids. Trimming removed 5 bases at V and 1 base at J, with 8 bases between. Germline values: CDR1 SQVTM, CDR2 ANQGSEA. CDR3 protein: CSVLRRNTGELFF. CDR3 coding DNA: TGCAGCGTTTTAAGGAGGAACACCGGGGAGCTGTTTTTT.

A few counts support this clone. The chain combines TRBV11-2 with TRBJ2-2; D is perhaps TRBD2 (5 bases). The CDR3 sequence is 15 residues long. Germline CDR1 reads SGHAT; CDR2 reads FQNNGV. Trimming left V 7 bases short and J 7 bases short, with 19 bases between. The CDR3 nucleotides are TGTGCCAGCAAGAACGTCGGACGGGGAAACGGGGAGCTGTTTTTT. Its protein is CASKNVGRGNGELFF.

This clone showed up just a few times. This sequence joins TRBV7-3 and TRBJ2-5; the match to TRBD2 covers 10 bases. CDR1 is SGHTA and CDR2 is FQGTGA in the germline V gene. This CDR3 has 15 residues. The junction had 4 bases not matched to a gene; V was cut back by 2 bases and J by 4 bases. The CDR3 loop reads CASSLYPSGGETQYF. CDR3 nucleotides: TGTGCCAGCAGCTTATATCCTAGCGGGGGAGAGACCCAGTACTTC. The entire variable domain, with the rest obtained from reference TRBV7-3 and TRBJ2-5, is as follows: GAGVSQTPSNKVTEKGKYVELRCDPISGHTALYWYRQSLGQGPEFLIYFQGTGAADDSGLPNDRFFAVRPEGSVSTLKIQRTERGDSAVYLCASSLYPSGGETQYFGPGTRLLVL.

This chain links TRBV9 with TRBJ2-3, with 7 positions matching TRBD2. V shed 3 bases and J 5 bases; nucleotides not matched to a gene: 9. The CDR3 has 15 residues. From germline, CDR1 is SGDLS and CDR2 YYNGEE. Written as DNA, the CDR3 is TGTGCCAGCAGCGGCTTGAGCGGGATGGGAGATACGCAGTATTTT. Its translation is CASSGLSGMGDTQYF.

The rearrangement joins TRBV7-2 to TRBJ2-7, with TRBD1 matching over 7 bases. Germline trimming cut 4 bases from V and 1 base from J; bases unmatched to any gene: 4. The germline V gene encodes CDR1 SGHTA and CDR2 FQGNSA. CDR3 length: 14 residues. CDR3 bases: TGTGCCAGCAGCTCTCGACAGGGATCCTACGAGCAGTACTTC. This encodes CASSSRQGSYEQYF.

The V gene is TRBV19, the J gene TRBJ2-1; 8 bases fit TRBD2. The CDR3 contains 16 residues. After removal of 9 bases from V and 5 bases from J, the junction contained 15 bases not matched to a gene. The germline V gene encodes CDR1 LNHDA and CDR2 SQIVND (reference sequence). DNA for the CDR3: TGTGCCAGCCGACTTCCGGGACTAGTCTCGGACAATGAGCAGTTCTTC. It codes for CASRLPGLVSDNEQFF.

The V call is TRBV5-1, the J call TRBJ2-3; 16 bases match TRBD2. CDR3 size: 16 residues. The germline gives CDR1 SGHRS, CDR2 YFSETQ. V was clipped by 4 bases and J by 13 bases; unmatched bases: 12. CDR3 residues: CASSQGLAGGLREKYF. DNA for the CDR3: TGCGCCAGCAGCCAGGGACTAGCGGGAGGGCTGAGAGAGAAGTATTTT.

This chain links TRBV5-5 with TRBJ1-2, with 9 bases matching TRBD1. CDR3 length: 16 amino acids. With 3 bases clipped from V and 8 bases from J, the junction kept 14 bases outside the gene matches. CDR1 SGHKS and CDR2 YYEKEE come from the germline V gene (reference sequence). CDR3 loop: CASSSEGLTGGRGYTF. The CDR3 DNA sequence: TGTGCCAGCAGCTCAGAGGGCTTGACAGGGGGGCGAGGCTACACCTTC.

V usage is TRBV30 and J usage is TRBJ1-2, with 8 bases identical to TRBD1. Germline V lookup: CDR1 GTSNPN, CDR2 SVGIG (reference sequence). The CDR3 has 12 residues. After removal of 7 bases from V and 4 bases from J, the junction contained 5 bases not matched to a gene. Here the CDR3 DNA reads TGTGCCTCGTCCGGACAGGGCTATGGCTACACCTTC. Its translation: CASSGQGYGYTF.

The chain combines TRBV5-6 with TRBJ2-2; no reliable D call. Germline lookup yields CDR1 SGHDT and CDR2 YYEEEE. The CDR3 totals 14 residues. V shed 4 bases and J shed 1 base, with 8 bases lying between them. CDR3 bases: TGTGCCAGCAGCCCGACTTTGAACACCGGGGAGCTGTTTTTT. This translates into CASSPTLNTGELFF.